These T cell receptor beta chains were read from a single sample in a study of technical replicates of blood from a handful of donors. Profiling relied on immunoSEQ multiplex PCR, and the TCRdb table lists in-frame clones only, not all of them. The repertoire includes approximately 70,000 clones, over 95% of them detected once, and about 0.25% sits in the top ten. The material sequenced was T cells isolated from PBMCs. These receptors all come from a human donor in good health. Both conserved end residues are part of each CDR3. Fields, in order: D gene, V gene, clone size, J gene, CDR3 protein, CDR3 DNA. A D gene is named only where the DNA matches it firmly. Not every row has a clone size; where given, it reads once, few, many or a size class.

d_call: NA
v_call: TRBV6-5
clone_size: NA
j_call: TRBJ1-4
cdr3_aa: CASSYSPRWEKLFF
cdr3_nt: TGTGCCAGCAGTTACTCGCCTCGGTGGGAAAAACTGTTTTTT

d_call: TRBD1
v_call: TRBV28
clone_size: NA
j_call: TRBJ2-6
cdr3_aa: CASRGQRGAMLLTF
cdr3_nt: TGTGCCAGCAGGGGACAGAGGGGAGCAATGCTCCTGACTTTC

d_call: NA
v_call: TRBV11-3
clone_size: NA
j_call: TRBJ1-3
cdr3_aa: CASSRGLLSNTIYF
cdr3_nt: TGTGCCAGCAGCCGAGGACTTCTTTCAAACACCATATATTTT

d_call: TRBD1
v_call: TRBV11-2
clone_size: NA
j_call: TRBJ1-6
cdr3_aa: CASSSGTGVPTLYNSPLHF
cdr3_nt: TGTGCCAGCAGCTCTGGGACAGGGGTCCCCACACTCTATAATTCACCCCTCCACTTT

d_call: TRBD2
v_call: TRBV5-4
clone_size: NA
j_call: TRBJ2-3
cdr3_aa: CASSLDLAGITDTQYF
cdr3_nt: TGTGCCAGCAGCTTGGACCTAGCGGGGATAACAGATACGCAGTATTTT

d_call: NA
v_call: TRBV2
clone_size: once
j_call: TRBJ1-5
cdr3_aa: CASTAWAGNQPQHF
cdr3_nt: TGTGCCAGCACTGCTTGGGCCGGCAATCAGCCCCAGCATTTT

d_call: TRBD1
v_call: TRBV4-1
clone_size: NA
j_call: TRBJ2-5
cdr3_aa: CASSHVDRSEETQYF
cdr3_nt: TGCGCCAGCAGCCATGTGGACAGGTCGGAAGAGACCCAGTACTTC

d_call: NA
v_call: TRBV10-3
clone_size: once
j_call: TRBJ1-1
cdr3_aa: CAISGAQTEAFF
cdr3_nt: TGTGCCATCAGTGGGGCCCAAACTGAAGCTTTCTTT

d_call: NA
v_call: TRBV5-1
clone_size: NA
j_call: TRBJ1-1
cdr3_aa: CASSLRQGYEAFF
cdr3_nt: TGCGCCAGCAGCTTGCGTCAGGGATATGAAGCTTTCTTT

d_call: TRBD2
v_call: TRBV7-2
clone_size: NA
j_call: TRBJ2-7
cdr3_aa: CASSTDRLADSTYEQYF
cdr3_nt: TGTGCCAGCAGCACGGATCGTCTAGCGGACTCGACCTACGAGCAGTACTTC

d_call: TRBD2
v_call: TRBV5-1
clone_size: NA
j_call: TRBJ2-7
cdr3_aa: CASSWRTSRDEQYF
cdr3_nt: TGCGCCAGCAGCTGGAGGACTAGCAGGGACGAGCAGTACTTC

d_call: NA
v_call: TRBV5-1
clone_size: NA
j_call: TRBJ2-5
cdr3_aa: CASSFKFGQETQYF
cdr3_nt: TGCGCCAGCAGCTTTAAGTTCGGCCAAGAGACCCAGTACTTC

d_call: NA
v_call: TRBV29-1
clone_size: NA
j_call: TRBJ2-5
cdr3_aa: CSVGVGAGQETQYF
cdr3_nt: TGCAGCGTGGGGGTGGGGGCTGGCCAAGAGACCCAGTACTTC

d_call: NA
v_call: TRBV5-6
clone_size: NA
j_call: TRBJ2-2
cdr3_aa: CASSFRFFQANTGELFF
cdr3_nt: TGTGCCAGCAGCTTCAGATTTTTCCAAGCGAACACCGGGGAGCTGTTTTTT

d_call: TRBD1
v_call: TRBV7-9
clone_size: NA
j_call: TRBJ2-5
cdr3_aa: CASSPRGDRQETQYF
cdr3_nt: TGTGCCAGCAGCCCTCGAGGGGACAGACAAGAGACCCAGTACTTC

d_call: NA
v_call: TRBV18
clone_size: NA
j_call: TRBJ2-7
cdr3_aa: CASSPTTSSYEQYF
cdr3_nt: TGTGCCAGCTCACCAACGACTAGCTCCTACGAGCAGTACTTC

d_call: NA
v_call: TRBV4-1
clone_size: NA
j_call: TRBJ1-2
cdr3_aa: CASSHGGASNYGYTF
cdr3_nt: TGCGCCAGCAGCCATGGGGGGGCCTCTAACTATGGCTACACCTTC

d_call: NA
v_call: TRBV7-8
clone_size: NA
j_call: TRBJ1-2
cdr3_aa: CASSLEVRARDSYGYTF
cdr3_nt: TGTGCCAGCAGCTTAGAGGTTCGAGCAAGGGACTCCTATGGCTACACCTTC

d_call: NA
v_call: TRBV6-4
clone_size: NA
j_call: TRBJ2-3
cdr3_aa: CASRPSPLRSTDTQYF
cdr3_nt: TGTGCCAGCAGACCTAGTCCCCTGAGGAGCACAGATACGCAGTATTTT

d_call: NA
v_call: TRBV4-2
clone_size: NA
j_call: TRBJ2-3
cdr3_aa: CASSTQVRETDTQYF
cdr3_nt: TGTGCCAGCAGCACTCAAGTGAGGGAAACAGATACGCAGTATTTT

d_call: NA
v_call: TRBV9
clone_size: NA
j_call: TRBJ1-5
cdr3_aa: CASSVAAGTDQPQHF
cdr3_nt: TGTGCCAGCAGCGTAGCGGCGGGAACGGATCAGCCCCAGCATTTT

d_call: TRBD1
v_call: TRBV4-1
clone_size: NA
j_call: TRBJ2-7
cdr3_aa: CASSQAHRQGVYEQYF
cdr3_nt: TGCGCCAGCAGCCAAGCCCATAGACAGGGGGTTTACGAGCAGTACTTC

d_call: NA
v_call: TRBV5-1
clone_size: NA
j_call: TRBJ1-3
cdr3_aa: CATKDSSSGNTIYF
cdr3_nt: TGCGCCACCAAAGACAGTTCTTCTGGAAACACCATATATTTT

d_call: TRBD2
v_call: TRBV7-9
clone_size: NA
j_call: TRBJ2-2
cdr3_aa: CASSSPMGLAGYTGELFF
cdr3_nt: TGTGCCAGCAGTTCCCCAATGGGACTAGCGGGATATACCGGGGAGCTGTTTTTT

d_call: TRBD1
v_call: TRBV9
clone_size: few
j_call: TRBJ2-1
cdr3_aa: CASSAGQGAYNEQFF
cdr3_nt: TGTGCCAGCAGCGCGGGACAGGGGGCCTACAATGAGCAGTTCTTC

d_call: TRBD2
v_call: TRBV28
clone_size: few
j_call: TRBJ2-1
cdr3_aa: CASSSNARSSGRAPEQFF
cdr3_nt: TGTGCCAGCAGTTCAAACGCCCGATCTAGCGGGAGGGCCCCCGAGCAGTTCTTC

d_call: NA
v_call: TRBV14
clone_size: NA
j_call: TRBJ2-2
cdr3_aa: CASSWRRSQGRSGELFF
cdr3_nt: TGTGCCAGCAGCTGGCGGCGGAGCCAGGGCAGATCCGGGGAGCTGTTTTTT

d_call: NA
v_call: TRBV6-5
clone_size: NA
j_call: TRBJ2-3
cdr3_aa: CASSSRQGNAQYF
cdr3_nt: TGTGCCAGCAGTTCCCGCCAGGGGAACGCGCAGTATTTT

d_call: NA
v_call: TRBV2
clone_size: NA
j_call: TRBJ1-6
cdr3_aa: CASSELQGHLHF
cdr3_nt: TGTGCCAGCAGTGAGCTACAGGGACACCTCCACTTT

d_call: NA
v_call: TRBV2
clone_size: once
j_call: TRBJ2-3
cdr3_aa: CASSGGGRAGDTQYF
cdr3_nt: TGTGCCAGCAGTGGGGGGGGCAGAGCGGGAGATACGCAGTATTTT

d_call: TRBD2
v_call: TRBV29-1
clone_size: NA
j_call: TRBJ2-7
cdr3_aa: CSVESWREVSYEQYF
cdr3_nt: TGCAGCGTTGAAAGTTGGCGGGAGGTCTCCTACGAGCAGTACTTC

d_call: NA
v_call: TRBV4-1
clone_size: once
j_call: TRBJ1-2
cdr3_aa: CASSQPTARWRDYGYTF
cdr3_nt: TGCGCCAGCAGCCAGCCAACAGCCAGGTGGCGGGACTATGGCTACACCTTC

d_call: NA
v_call: TRBV5-1
clone_size: NA
j_call: TRBJ2-7
cdr3_aa: CASSLRDGPNSYEQYF
cdr3_nt: TGCGCCAGCAGCTTGCGAGATGGGCCGAACTCCTACGAGCAGTACTTC

d_call: NA
v_call: TRBV5-4
clone_size: NA
j_call: TRBJ2-3
cdr3_aa: CASSSPVGLSTDTQYF
cdr3_nt: TGTGCCAGCAGCTCCCCGGTGGGCCTTAGCACAGATACGCAGTATTTT

d_call: NA
v_call: TRBV18
clone_size: NA
j_call: TRBJ2-6
cdr3_aa: CASSSQGTGANVLTF
cdr3_nt: TGTGCCAGCTCATCTCAGGGAACTGGGGCCAACGTCCTGACTTTC

d_call: NA
v_call: TRBV6-5
clone_size: once
j_call: TRBJ1-2
cdr3_aa: CASSSGGAGYGYTF
cdr3_nt: TGTGCCAGCAGTTCTGGGGGCGCAGGCTATGGCTACACCTTC

d_call: NA
v_call: TRBV11-2
clone_size: NA
j_call: TRBJ2-6
cdr3_aa: CASSLQSGAGANVLTF
cdr3_nt: TGTGCCAGCAGCTTACAATCGGGGGCTGGGGCCAACGTCCTGACTTTC

d_call: TRBD1
v_call: TRBV6-5
clone_size: NA
j_call: TRBJ2-7
cdr3_aa: CASSYVGDRGIYEQYF
cdr3_nt: TGTGCCAGCAGTTACGTCGGGGACAGGGGGATCTACGAGCAGTACTTC

d_call: NA
v_call: TRBV18
clone_size: NA
j_call: TRBJ1-5
cdr3_aa: CASSPVRGYSNQPQHF
cdr3_nt: TGTGCCAGCTCACCCGTCCGAGGGTATAGCAATCAGCCCCAGCATTTT

d_call: TRBD1
v_call: TRBV23-1
clone_size: NA
j_call: TRBJ2-5
cdr3_aa: CASSQSGDRGETQYF
cdr3_nt: TGCGCCAGCAGTCAATCGGGGGACAGGGGGGAGACCCAGTACTTC

d_call: NA
v_call: TRBV11-3
clone_size: NA
j_call: TRBJ2-1
cdr3_aa: CARTRGSTPWEQFF
cdr3_nt: TGTGCCAGGACTCGGGGGAGCACCCCTTGGGAGCAGTTCTTC

d_call: TRBD1
v_call: TRBV7-2
clone_size: NA
j_call: TRBJ1-1
cdr3_aa: CASSRVGTGGNTEAFF
cdr3_nt: TGTGCCAGCAGCCGAGTGGGGACAGGGGGGAACACTGAAGCTTTCTTT

d_call: TRBD1
v_call: TRBV6-1
clone_size: once
j_call: TRBJ1-1
cdr3_aa: CASSEALFPGGAFF
cdr3_nt: TGTGCCAGCAGTGAAGCCTTATTTCCAGGGGGAGCTTTCTTT

d_call: TRBD1
v_call: TRBV5-4
clone_size: few
j_call: TRBJ1-2
cdr3_aa: CASSPSRDRELLHTF
cdr3_nt: TGTGCCAGCAGCCCTTCCCGGGACAGGGAATTGCTACACACCTTC

d_call: NA
v_call: TRBV19
clone_size: NA
j_call: TRBJ1-6
cdr3_aa: CASSIGRNSPLHF
cdr3_nt: TGTGCCAGTAGTATAGGTCGTAATTCACCCCTCCACTTT

d_call: NA
v_call: TRBV11-1
clone_size: NA
j_call: TRBJ2-3
cdr3_aa: CASSLVSVSTDTQYF
cdr3_nt: TGTGCCAGCAGCTTGGTAAGCGTTAGCACAGATACGCAGTATTTT

d_call: NA
v_call: TRBV20-1
clone_size: NA
j_call: TRBJ2-7
cdr3_aa: CSAREQYEQYF
cdr3_nt: TGCAGTGCTAGAGAACAATACGAGCAGTACTTC

d_call: NA
v_call: TRBV10-2
clone_size: NA
j_call: TRBJ1-5
cdr3_aa: CASSESSQPQHF
cdr3_nt: TGCGCCAGCAGTGAGTCTAGTCAGCCCCAGCATTTT

d_call: TRBD2
v_call: TRBV5-1
clone_size: once
j_call: TRBJ2-2
cdr3_aa: CASSPNYSGRDASNTGELFF
cdr3_nt: TGCGCCAGCAGCCCAAATTATAGCGGGAGGGATGCTTCGAACACCGGGGAGCTGTTTTTT

d_call: NA
v_call: TRBV28
clone_size: NA
j_call: TRBJ2-7
cdr3_aa: CASSTTPGGQDEQYF
cdr3_nt: TGTGCCAGCAGTACAACCCCGGGGGGCCAGGACGAGCAGTACTTC

d_call: NA
v_call: TRBV30
clone_size: NA
j_call: TRBJ1-1
cdr3_aa: CAWRGQGGAEAFF
cdr3_nt: TGTGCCTGGAGGGGACAAGGGGGAGCTGAAGCTTTCTTT

d_call: NA
v_call: TRBV6-1
clone_size: NA
j_call: TRBJ2-5
cdr3_aa: CASSQDRVTQYF
cdr3_nt: TGTGCCAGCAGTCAGGACAGAGTGACCCAGTACTTC

d_call: TRBD1
v_call: TRBV6-1
clone_size: once
j_call: TRBJ2-1
cdr3_aa: CASRVRTGDGQEQFF
cdr3_nt: TGTGCCAGCAGGGTACGGACAGGTGACGGACAGGAGCAGTTCTTC

d_call: NA
v_call: TRBV5-1
clone_size: once
j_call: TRBJ2-5
cdr3_aa: CASSFAGQETQYF
cdr3_nt: TGCGCCAGCAGCTTTGCAGGTCAAGAGACCCAGTACTTC

d_call: NA
v_call: TRBV9
clone_size: NA
j_call: TRBJ1-4
cdr3_aa: CASSEGLLNEKLFF
cdr3_nt: TGTGCCAGCAGTGAGGGTCTACTTAATGAAAAACTGTTTTTT

d_call: NA
v_call: TRBV11-2
clone_size: NA
j_call: TRBJ1-1
cdr3_aa: CASTPYEGGGMNTEAFF
cdr3_nt: TGTGCCAGCACCCCGTATGAGGGAGGAGGGATGAACACTGAAGCTTTCTTT

d_call: NA
v_call: TRBV11-2
clone_size: NA
j_call: TRBJ2-2
cdr3_aa: CASSLSVGELFF
cdr3_nt: TGTGCCAGCAGCTTATCCGTCGGGGAGCTGTTTTTT

d_call: NA
v_call: TRBV12-5
clone_size: NA
j_call: TRBJ1-2
cdr3_aa: CASGLSHSRALEGEDGYTF
cdr3_nt: TGTGCTAGTGGTTTGTCGCATTCACGCGCCCTCGAGGGAGAGGATGGCTACACCTTC

d_call: NA
v_call: TRBV9
clone_size: NA
j_call: TRBJ1-2
cdr3_aa: CASSVAAQGYTF
cdr3_nt: TGTGCCAGCAGCGTAGCCGCGCAAGGCTACACCTTC